This T cell receptor (beta chain) was found in a study of T cell clonality in common variable immunodeficiency (dated by TCRdb to between 2015 and 2016). Overall study outcomes, separate from this receptor: Although equal DNA input was used, an average of about 80,000 unique sequences per sample was obtained for controls, compared with roughly 33,000 for CVID samples. CVID TCRbeta sequences were reported to have fewer deletions and N-nucleotide insertions and to lack highly modified clones with 13 or more V deletions. The authors noted that sequencing repertoires of T cell subpopulations would be needed to clarify what caused the increased clonality in CVID. CVID subjects shared fewer TCRbeta clones with each other than healthy controls did (p < 0.0001). Patient heterogeneity within the CVID cohort put limits on correlating repertoire features with clinical complications. TCRbeta clonality was higher in CVID subjects than in healthy controls (t-test p = 0.018), and the increase was most characteristic of about a third of subjects.

For sequencing input, CVID and control samples contributed equivalent amounts of genomic DNA. For every sample, a 60 bp segment covering the rearranged TCRbeta CDR3 region was amplified and then sequenced. The immunoSEQ assay, a bias-corrected multiplex PCR combined with high-throughput sequencing, was used to amplify TCRbeta. The original methods were these. Each unique nucleotide sequence was treated as a clone and annotated with V, D and J genes, copy number and frequency. Sequences were labeled productive if in frame, and non-productive if out of frame or containing stop codons. As previously described, clonality was computed from Shannon's entropy. Mean CDR3 Kyte-Doolittle hydropathy was derived from the predicted amino acid sequences of productive clones. Scaled V gene usage was hierarchically clustered using Manhattan distance and complete linkage with the R hclust function. Sharing of clones by CDR3 amino acid sequence was evaluated through resampling of 12 repertoires per group over 100 rounds. The repertoires were searched for 70 published EBV-specific and 200 to 300 published CMV-specific TCRbeta sequences. A couple of CVID samples yielding fewer than 10,000 sequences were excluded from analysis, leaving under 50 CVID repertoires. TCRdb stores this immuneACCESS table with in-frame sequences only. Part of the clones is absent; in the studies checked, under half of the shortfall reflects unresolved V genes, and no reason is known for the rest. D and trimming come from the DNA, and the V and J calls and clone size come from that table. For this sample, roughly 34,000 clones appear and none is a singleton. The ten top clones hold 6.7% of the sample.

Standard criteria, namely reduction of serum IgG, IgA and/or IgM below the normal range together with specific antibody deficiency, were applied for the diagnosis of CVID. A total of roughly 45 subjects (approximately 15 female and 30 or so male; age range roughly 9 to 70 years, mean age around 40) were included in the CVID group. Most of the CVID patients and most of the healthy controls were of Caucasian heritage. At the time of study participation, every CVID subject had been on replacement immunoglobulin therapy for one year or longer. At blood collection, none of the CVID subjects was ill or on immunomodulatory or immunosuppressive medication. Heparinized peripheral whole blood samples of about 4.5 to 8 ml were collected from each donor. TCRbeta CDR3 repertoires were sequenced from genomic DNA of adults with common variable immune deficiency (CVID) and healthy adult controls. To isolate peripheral blood mononuclear cells, diluted blood was subjected to density centrifugation over Hypaque 1077 or Ficoll-Paque. Genomic DNA was extracted from unsorted mononuclear cells by Qiagen column purification or by a centrifugation-based method.

This clone was seen repeatedly, ten times or more. There is no known antigen for this receptor. Specimen: peripheral blood mononuclear cells. This TCR was sampled from a human donor with common variable immunodeficiency.

The CDR3 amino acid sequence is: CASSTGNTEAFF. The covered CDR3 bases are TGTGCCAGTAGCACAGGGAACACTGAA. The rearranged segments are TRBV19 and TRBJ1-1, with TRBD1 perhaps the D gene, on 5 matching bases. The CDR3 end falls 3 residues outside the read, so it is completed with the germline J gene. Its CDR3 holds 12 amino acids, cysteine through phenylalanine. The DNA has 27 bases, all within the CDR3, and is read from base 1. The germline V gene encodes CDR1 LNHDA and CDR2 SQIVND (reference sequence). The V end loses 6 bases and the J end loses 1 base, and a stretch of 6 bases separates them.